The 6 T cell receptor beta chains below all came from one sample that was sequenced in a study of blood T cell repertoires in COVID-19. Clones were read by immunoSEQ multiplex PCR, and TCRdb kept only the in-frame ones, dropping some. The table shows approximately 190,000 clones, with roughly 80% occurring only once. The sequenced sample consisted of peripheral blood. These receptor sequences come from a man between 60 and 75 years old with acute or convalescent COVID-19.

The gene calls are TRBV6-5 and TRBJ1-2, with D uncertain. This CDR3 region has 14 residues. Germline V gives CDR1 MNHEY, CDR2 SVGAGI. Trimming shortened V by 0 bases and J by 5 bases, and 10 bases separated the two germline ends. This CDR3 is CASSYSRDRYGYTF. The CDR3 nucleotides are TGTGCCAGCAGTTACTCCCGGGATCGGTATGGCTACACCTTC.

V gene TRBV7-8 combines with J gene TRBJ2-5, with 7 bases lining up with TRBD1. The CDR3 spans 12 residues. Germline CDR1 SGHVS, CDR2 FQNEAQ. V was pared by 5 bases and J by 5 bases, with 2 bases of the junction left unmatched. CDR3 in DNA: TGTGCCAGCAGCCCCAGGGGGGAGACCCAGTACTTC. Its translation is CASSPRGETQYF.

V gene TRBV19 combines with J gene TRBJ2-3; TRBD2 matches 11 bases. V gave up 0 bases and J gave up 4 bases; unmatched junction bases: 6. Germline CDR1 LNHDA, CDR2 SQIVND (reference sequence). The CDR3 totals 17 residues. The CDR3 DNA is TGTGCCAGTAGTATAGATGAGCTAGCGGGAGGAGCAGATACGCAGTATTTT. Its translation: CASSIDELAGGADTQYF.

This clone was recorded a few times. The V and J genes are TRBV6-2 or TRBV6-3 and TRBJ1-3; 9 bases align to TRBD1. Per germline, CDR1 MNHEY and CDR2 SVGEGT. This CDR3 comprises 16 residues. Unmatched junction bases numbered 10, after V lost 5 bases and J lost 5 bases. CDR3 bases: TGTGCCAGCAGTCTCCGGGACAGGGAAAGAAGAAACACCATATATTTT. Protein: CASSLRDRERRNTIYF.

In nucleotides, the CDR3 is TGCGCCAGCAGCCAACGCCTAGCGGGGGGCGCCCAGAAGTACGAGCAGTACTTC. Its protein product is CASSQRLAGGAQKYEQYF. The chain carries TRBV4-1 and TRBJ2-7, with 11 bases lining up with TRBD2. CDR1 is MGHRA and CDR2 is YSYEKL in the germline V gene. Germline trimming cut 2 bases from V and 4 bases from J; bases unmatched to any gene: 13. The CDR3 runs to 18 residues.

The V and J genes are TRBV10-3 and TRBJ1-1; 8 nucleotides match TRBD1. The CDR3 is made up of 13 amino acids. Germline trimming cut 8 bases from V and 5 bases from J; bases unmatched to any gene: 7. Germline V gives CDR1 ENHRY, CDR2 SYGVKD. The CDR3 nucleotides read TGTGCCATCGCTTCCGACAGGGGTACTGAAGCTTTCTTT. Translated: CAIASDRGTEAFF.